The 13 T cell receptor beta chains below all came from one sample that was sequenced in a study of cytomegalovirus exposure and HLA in healthy donors. The PCR employed 60 Vbeta primers together with 13 Jbeta primers. Sequencing used immunoSEQ multiplex PCR; TCRdb keeps in-frame clones, though not all of them. The sample holds some 200,000 clones, 77% seen once. Specimen: PBMCs. The receptors were sampled from a woman aged 55 to 70 in good health and CMV-seropositive.

V is TRBV18 and J is TRBJ2-2, with 12 bases identical to TRBD1. Germline CDR1 is KGHSH and CDR2 is LQKENI. CDR3 length: 16 residues. V gave up 3 bases and J gave up 7 bases; unmatched junction bases: 6. CDR3 nucleotide sequence: TGTGCCAGCTCACCTCCTGGGACAGGGGGCTACGGGGAGCTGTTTTTT. It yields the protein CASSPPGTGGYGELFF.

The rearrangement uses TRBV13 and TRBJ2-5; D is possibly TRBD2 (7 bases). From germline, CDR1 is PRHDT and CDR2 FYEKMQ (reference sequence). Trimming removed 5 bases at V and 4 bases at J, with 17 bases between. The CDR3 loop spans 15 amino acids. The CDR3 sequence: CASSPEGGGRETQYF. The CDR3 coding sequence is TGTGCCAGCAGCCCAGAGGGAGGGGGTCGAGAGACCCAGTACTTC.

This rearrangement joins TRBV7-3 to TRBJ1-6, with 10 bases matching TRBD1. Germline lookup yields CDR1 SGHTA and CDR2 FQGTGA. This CDR3 spans 17 amino acids. V trimming: 5 bases; J trimming: 8 bases; junction bases outside the gene matches: 12. DNA of the CDR3: TGTGCCAGCAGCCCCAAGGGTCCCGGACAGGGGGATTCACCCCTCCACTTT. It encodes CASSPKGPGQGDSPLHF.

The rearrangement joins TRBV25-1 to TRBJ2-7; D might be TRBD1 (6 bases). Germline CDR1 reads MGHDK; CDR2 reads SYGVNS. This CDR3 contains 13 residues. V was shortened by 4 bases and J by 2 bases, with 9 bases between the two germline ends. The CDR3 DNA reads TGTGCCAGCAGTGGAGGGGGACCCTACGAGCAGTACTTC. Its translation is CASSGGGPYEQYF.

The rearrangement joins TRBV5-1 to TRBJ2-7; possibly TRBD2 for D (5 bases). The CDR3 runs to 14 residues. The V end lost 1 base, the J end lost 0 bases, and 8 bases lay between the germline ends. Germline V gene lookup returns CDR1 SGHRS and CDR2 YFSETQ. The CDR3 coding sequence is TGCGCCAGCAGCTTGCGGGGAGACTCCTACGAGCAGTACTTC. Translated, it gives CASSLRGDSYEQYF.

J is TRBJ1-1 and V is TRBV18, with D perhaps TRBD1 (6 bases). This CDR3 is built from 18 residues. The germline V gene encodes CDR1 KGHSH and CDR2 LQKENI. V was clipped by 3 bases and J by 1 base, with 21 bases between them. DNA of the CDR3: TGTGCCAGCTCACCTACAAAGGACAGCTTAGCCCAGAACACTGAAGCTTTCTTT. Translating it yields CASSPTKDSLAQNTEAFF.

The gene calls are TRBV7-2 and TRBJ1-4; 9 nucleotides match TRBD1. The CDR3 consists of 17 residues. V lost 6 bases, J lost 0 bases, and 8 bases stayed unmatched. Germline V gene lookup returns CDR1 SGHTA and CDR2 FQGNSA. CDR3 residues: CASRRSGTGSTNEKLFF. The CDR3 DNA reads TGTGCCAGCAGACGGTCCGGGACAGGGTCAACTAATGAAAAACTGTTTTTT.

The V and J genes are TRBV27 and TRBJ2-1, with TRBD2 identical over 7 bases. The CDR3 is made up of 14 amino acids. Germline V gene sequence: CDR1 MNHEY, CDR2 SMNVEV (reference sequence). Losses at the gene ends were 6 bases for V and 5 bases for J; bases not matched to a gene: 7. CDR3 residues: CASSRTRKDNEQFF. The CDR3, as DNA: TGTGCCAGCAGCCGGACTAGGAAAGACAATGAGCAGTTCTTC.

This chain uses TRBV10-3 with TRBJ1-2; 9 bases line up with TRBD1. Per germline, CDR1 ENHRY and CDR2 SYGVKD. V lost 6 bases and J lost 2; bases outside the gene matches: 13. This CDR3 comprises 17 residues. This CDR3 reads CAISDPFRDRDNYGYTF. CDR3 nucleotides: TGTGCCATCAGCGACCCCTTCCGGGACAGGGACAACTATGGCTACACCTTC.

This chain joins TRBV7-9 and TRBJ2-7; D gene ambiguous. The ends were cut back, 5 bases at V and 1 base at J, with 3 bases in the middle. Germline CDR1 SEHNR, CDR2 FQNEAQ (reference sequence). The CDR3 has 11 amino acids. The CDR3 DNA follows: TGTGCCAGCAGCCTATCCTACGAGCAGTACTTC. This translates into CASSLSYEQYF. The complete variable domain, with remaining parts taken from reference TRBV7-9 and TRBJ2-7, reads DTGVSQNPRHKITKRGQNVTFRCDPISEHNRLYWYRQTLGQGPEFLTYFQNEAQLEKSRLLSDRFSAERPKGSFSTLEIQRTEQGDSAMYLCASSLSYEQYFGPGTRLTVT.

Turning to this clone: The sample holds other DNA sequences that translate to the same CDR3. CDR3 protein: CASSLGSGGTGELFF. CDR3 DNA: TGTGCCAGCAGCTTGGGGTCAGGGGGCACCGGGGAGCTGTTTTTT. The rearrangement joins TRBV5-8 to TRBJ2-2, with 7 bases identical to TRBD1. From germline, CDR1 is SGHTS and CDR2 YDEGEE. This CDR3 contains 15 residues. V shed 0 bases, J shed 4 bases, and the junction held 3 bases outside the gene matches.

The J gene is TRBJ2-3, the V gene TRBV2, with D unclear. V was pared by 6 bases and J by 0 bases, with 10 bases between. CDR1 SNHLY and CDR2 FYNNEI come from the germline V gene. The length of the CDR3 is 14 residues. Here the CDR3 reads CASSVLTSTDTQYF. The CDR3 nucleotides are TGTGCCAGCAGCGTATTAACTAGCACAGATACGCAGTATTTT.

This clone was counted only a few times. J is TRBJ1-4 and V is TRBV2; no clear D. The V gene lost 4 bases and the J gene lost 5 bases, with 11 bases spanning the gap. CDR1 is SNHLY, CDR2 FYNNEI, per germline. There are 14 residues in the CDR3. As DNA, the CDR3 is TGTGCCAGCAGTGTGAACGGGGAGAATGAAAAACTGTTTTTT. It translates to CASSVNGENEKLFF.